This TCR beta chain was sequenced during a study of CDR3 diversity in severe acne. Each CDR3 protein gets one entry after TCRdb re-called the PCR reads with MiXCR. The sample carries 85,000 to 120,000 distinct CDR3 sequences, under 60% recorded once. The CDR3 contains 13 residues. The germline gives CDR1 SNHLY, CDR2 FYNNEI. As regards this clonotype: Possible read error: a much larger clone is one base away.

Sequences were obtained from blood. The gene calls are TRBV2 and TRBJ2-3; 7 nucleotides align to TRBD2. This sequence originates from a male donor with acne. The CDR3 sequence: CASSRDYTDTQCF. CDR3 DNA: TGTGCCAGCAGCAGGGACTACACAGATACGCAGTGTTTT.